This T cell receptor (beta chain) is from a study of T cells in Graves' hyperthyroidism and ophthalmopathy. Study-level points and caveats: Progression to ophthalmopathy was predicted a median of 6.5 months early.

Participants, patients aged 18 to 65, had newly diagnosed hyperthyroidism with a duration under 2 months. Any patient presenting with uncontrolled infection, other autoimmune disease, pregnancy or lactation was left out. Based on clinical symptoms, serum thyroxine and TRAb, thyroid ultrasound and orbital computed tomography, diagnoses were reached. From RNA transcripts, TCR beta CDR3 regions were amplified. When the TCR CDR3 underwent first-round RT-PCR, the HTBI primer set was used. TCRdb re-called the multiplex PCR reads with MiXCR, one entry per CDR3 protein. This sample has 350,000 to 400,000 distinct CDR3 sequences, with approximately 20% found just once. V was clipped by 8 bases and J by 2 bases, with 15 bases between them. The CDR3 spans 14 residues. This clonotype was recorded at least ten times. Its cognate antigen is unknown.

This chain links TRBV12-3 or TRBV12-4 with TRBJ2-5, with D possibly TRBD2 on 5 matching bases. The source is a woman aged 18-29 years with Graves' hyperthyroidism. Sequenced input: blood. For the CDR3, the DNA is TGTGCCAGCTGCCCCGGAGAGGGTCAAGAGACCCAGTACTTC. Its translation: CASCPGEGQETQYF.